This T cell receptor beta chain is drawn from a study of cytomegalovirus exposure and HLA in healthy donors. PCR employed 60 Vbeta and 13 Jbeta primers. Clones were read by immunoSEQ multiplex PCR, and TCRdb kept only the in-frame ones, dropping some. In the table there are 150,000 to 200,000 clones, about four fifths of which are singletons. V was pared by 4 bases and J by 0 bases, with 16 bases between. Germline V lookup: CDR1 SNHLY, CDR2 FYNNEI. This CDR3 has 17 amino acids. This clone was found a few times. Its antigen remains unidentified. Study results and limitations: Among immune exposure information, only CMV serostatus was available.

Sequenced input: PBMCs. The J gene is TRBJ1-5, the V gene TRBV2; D unclear. This receptor was identified in a woman aged 40 to 50 in good health and CMV-seronegative. The CDR3 protein is CASSALQVFYSNQPQHF. The CDR3 DNA is TGTGCCAGCAGTGCTTTGCAAGTTTTCTATAGCAATCAGCCCCAGCATTTT.